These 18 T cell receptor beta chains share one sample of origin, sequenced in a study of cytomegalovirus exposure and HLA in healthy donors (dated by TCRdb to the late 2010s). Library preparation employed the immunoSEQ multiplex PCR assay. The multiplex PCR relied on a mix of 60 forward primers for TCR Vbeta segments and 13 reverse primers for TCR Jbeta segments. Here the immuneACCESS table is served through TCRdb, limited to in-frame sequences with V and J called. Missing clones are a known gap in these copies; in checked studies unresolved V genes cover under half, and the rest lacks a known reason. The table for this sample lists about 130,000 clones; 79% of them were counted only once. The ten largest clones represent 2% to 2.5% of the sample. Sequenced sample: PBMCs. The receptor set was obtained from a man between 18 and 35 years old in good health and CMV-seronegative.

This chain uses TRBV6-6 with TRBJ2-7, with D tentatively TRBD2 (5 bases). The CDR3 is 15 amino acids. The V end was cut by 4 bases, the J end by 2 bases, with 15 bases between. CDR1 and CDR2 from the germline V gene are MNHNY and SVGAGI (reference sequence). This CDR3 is CASSSSGETPYEQYV. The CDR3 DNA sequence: TGTGCCAGCAGTTCATCCGGGGAAACCCCCTACGAGCAGTACGTC.

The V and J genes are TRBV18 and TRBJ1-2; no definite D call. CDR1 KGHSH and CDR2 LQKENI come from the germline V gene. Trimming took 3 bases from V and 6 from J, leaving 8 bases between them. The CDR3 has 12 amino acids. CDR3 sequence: CASSPMRDGYTF. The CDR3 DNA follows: TGTGCCAGCTCACCGATGAGGGATGGCTACACCTTC.

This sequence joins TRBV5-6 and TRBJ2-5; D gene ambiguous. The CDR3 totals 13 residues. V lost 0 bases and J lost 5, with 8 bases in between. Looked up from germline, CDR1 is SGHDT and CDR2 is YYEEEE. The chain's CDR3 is CASSLGLLETQYF. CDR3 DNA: TGTGCCAGCAGCTTGGGTCTCCTGGAGACCCAGTACTTC.

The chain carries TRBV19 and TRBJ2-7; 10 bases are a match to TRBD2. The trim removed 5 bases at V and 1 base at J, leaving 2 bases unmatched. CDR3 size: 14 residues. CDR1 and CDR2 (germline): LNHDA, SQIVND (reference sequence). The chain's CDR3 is CASSPSGGSYEQYF. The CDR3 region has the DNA TGTGCCAGTAGTCCTAGCGGGGGTTCCTACGAGCAGTACTTC.

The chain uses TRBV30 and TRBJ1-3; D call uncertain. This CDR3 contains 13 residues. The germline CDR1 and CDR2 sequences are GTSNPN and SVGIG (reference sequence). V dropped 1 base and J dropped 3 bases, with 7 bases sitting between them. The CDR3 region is CAWSDGYGNTIYF. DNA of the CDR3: TGTGCCTGGAGTGACGGGTATGGAAACACCATATATTTT.

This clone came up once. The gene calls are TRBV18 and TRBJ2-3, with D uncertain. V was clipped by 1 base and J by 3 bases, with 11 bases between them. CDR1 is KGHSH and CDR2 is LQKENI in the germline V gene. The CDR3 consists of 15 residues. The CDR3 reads CASSPLALPTDTQYF. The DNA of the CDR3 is TGTGCCAGCTCACCACTCGCACTGCCAACAGATACGCAGTATTTT.

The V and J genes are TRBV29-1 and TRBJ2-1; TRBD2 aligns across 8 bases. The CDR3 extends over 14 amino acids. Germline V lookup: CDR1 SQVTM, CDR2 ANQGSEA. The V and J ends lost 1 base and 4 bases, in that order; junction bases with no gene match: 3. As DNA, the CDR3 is TGCAGCGTTGAAGGGTCGGGAGGGTACAATGAGCAGTTCTTC. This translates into CSVEGSGGYNEQFF.

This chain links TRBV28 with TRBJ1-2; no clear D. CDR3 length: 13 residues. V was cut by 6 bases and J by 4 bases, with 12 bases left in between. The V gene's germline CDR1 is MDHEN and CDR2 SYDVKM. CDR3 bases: TGTGCCAGCAGGATCCTAGAGGGCTATGGCTACACCTTC. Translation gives CASRILEGYGYTF.

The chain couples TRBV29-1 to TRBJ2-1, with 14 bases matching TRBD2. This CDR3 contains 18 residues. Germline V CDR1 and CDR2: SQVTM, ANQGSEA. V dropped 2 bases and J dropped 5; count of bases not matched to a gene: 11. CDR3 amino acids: CSVERGLAGELGHNEQFF. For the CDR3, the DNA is TGCAGCGTTGAAAGGGGACTAGCGGGAGAATTGGGGCACAATGAGCAGTTCTTC.

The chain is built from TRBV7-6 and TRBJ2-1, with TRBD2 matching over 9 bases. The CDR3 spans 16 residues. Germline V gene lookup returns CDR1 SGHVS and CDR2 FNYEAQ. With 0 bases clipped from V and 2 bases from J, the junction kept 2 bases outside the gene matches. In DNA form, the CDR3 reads TGTGCCAGCAGCTTAGCAGTAGCGGGAGCCTACAATGAGCAGTTCTTC. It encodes CASSLAVAGAYNEQFF.

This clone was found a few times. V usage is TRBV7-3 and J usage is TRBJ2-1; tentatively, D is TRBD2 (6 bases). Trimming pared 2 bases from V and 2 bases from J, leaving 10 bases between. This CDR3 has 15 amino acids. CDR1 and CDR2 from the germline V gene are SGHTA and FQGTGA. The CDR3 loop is CASSLRDSPYNEQFF. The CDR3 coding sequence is TGTGCCAGCAGCTTACGGGACTCCCCCTACAATGAGCAGTTCTTC.

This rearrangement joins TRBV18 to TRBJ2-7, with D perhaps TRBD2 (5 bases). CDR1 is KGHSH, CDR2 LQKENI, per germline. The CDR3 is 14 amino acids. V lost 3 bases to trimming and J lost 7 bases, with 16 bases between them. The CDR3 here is CASSPASPPGEQYV. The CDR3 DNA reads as TGTGCCAGCTCACCGGCTAGCCCCCCTGGGGAGCAGTACGTC.

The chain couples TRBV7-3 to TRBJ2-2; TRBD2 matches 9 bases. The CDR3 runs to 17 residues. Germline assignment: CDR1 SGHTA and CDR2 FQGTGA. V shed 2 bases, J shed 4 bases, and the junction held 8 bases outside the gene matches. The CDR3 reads CASSLPLAGAITGELFF. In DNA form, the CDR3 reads TGTGCCAGCAGCTTACCCTTAGCGGGAGCCATCACCGGGGAGCTGTTTTTT.

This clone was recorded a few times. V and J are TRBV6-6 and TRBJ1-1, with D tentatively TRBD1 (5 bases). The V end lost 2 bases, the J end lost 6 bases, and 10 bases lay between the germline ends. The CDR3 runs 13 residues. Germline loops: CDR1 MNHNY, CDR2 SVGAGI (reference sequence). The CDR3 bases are TGTGCCAGCAGTTACCCTGGGGGGGCTGAAGCTTTCTTT. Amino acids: CASSYPGGAEAFF.

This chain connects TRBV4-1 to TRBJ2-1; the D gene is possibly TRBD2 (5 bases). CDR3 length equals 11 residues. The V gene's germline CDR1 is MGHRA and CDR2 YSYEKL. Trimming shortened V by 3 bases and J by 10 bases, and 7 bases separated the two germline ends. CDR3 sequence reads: CASSQGREQFF. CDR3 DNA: TGCGCCAGCAGCCAGGGGAGAGAGCAGTTCTTC.

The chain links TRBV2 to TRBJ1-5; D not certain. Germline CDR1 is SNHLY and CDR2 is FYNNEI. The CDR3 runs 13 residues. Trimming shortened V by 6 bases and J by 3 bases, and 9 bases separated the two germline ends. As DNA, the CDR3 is TGTGCCAGCAGGTGGGAGAACAATCAGCCCCAGCATTTT. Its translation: CASRWENNQPQHF. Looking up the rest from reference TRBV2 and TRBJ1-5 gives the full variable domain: EPEVTQTPSHQVTQMGQEVILRCVPISNHLYFYWYRQILGQKVEFLVSFYNNEISEKSEIFDDQFSVERPDGSNFTLKIRSTKLEDSAMYFCASRWENNQPQHFGDGTRLSIL.

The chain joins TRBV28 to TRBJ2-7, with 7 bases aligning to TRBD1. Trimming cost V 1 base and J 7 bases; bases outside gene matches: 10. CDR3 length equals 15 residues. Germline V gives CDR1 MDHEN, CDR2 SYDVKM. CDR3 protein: CASSLFAQGKREQYF. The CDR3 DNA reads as TGTGCCAGCAGTTTATTTGCACAGGGGAAGAGAGAGCAGTACTTC.

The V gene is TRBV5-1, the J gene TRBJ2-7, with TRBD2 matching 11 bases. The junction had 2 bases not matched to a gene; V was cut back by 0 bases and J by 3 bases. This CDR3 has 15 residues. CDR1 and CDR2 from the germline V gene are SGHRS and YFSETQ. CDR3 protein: CASSLGLAGYYEQYV. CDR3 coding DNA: TGCGCCAGCAGCTTGGGACTAGCGGGATACTACGAGCAGTACGTC.